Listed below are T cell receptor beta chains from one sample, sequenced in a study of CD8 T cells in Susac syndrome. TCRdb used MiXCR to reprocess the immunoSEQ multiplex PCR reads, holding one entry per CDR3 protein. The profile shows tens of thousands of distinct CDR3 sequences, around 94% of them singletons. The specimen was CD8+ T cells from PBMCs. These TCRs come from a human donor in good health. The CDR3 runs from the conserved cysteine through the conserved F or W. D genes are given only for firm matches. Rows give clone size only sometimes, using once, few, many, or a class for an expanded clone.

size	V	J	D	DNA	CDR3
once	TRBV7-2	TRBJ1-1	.	TGTGCCAGCAGCTTAGCGGGCTCAGTGAACACTGAAGCTTTCTTT	CASSLAGSVNTEAFF
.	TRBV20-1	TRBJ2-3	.	TGCAGTGCTAGAGAACACCCAGGGGGCACAGATACGCAGTATTTT	CSAREHPGGTDTQYF
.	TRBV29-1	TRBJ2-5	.	TGCAGCGTTGAAGGGGGACGTTATTTAGAGACCCAGTACTTC	CSVEGGRYLETQYF
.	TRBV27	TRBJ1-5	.	TGTGCCACCTCGACAGTTCTTGGAAATAGCAATCAGCCCCAGCATTTT	CATSTVLGNSNQPQHF
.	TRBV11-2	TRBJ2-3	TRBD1	TGTGCCAGCAGCTTATCTCCGGGACAGGGGGCAGATACGCAGTATTTT	CASSLSPGQGADTQYF
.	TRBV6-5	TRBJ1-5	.	TGTGCCAGCAGTGCTCAGGGTGGACAGCCCCAGCATTTT	CASSAQGGQPQHF
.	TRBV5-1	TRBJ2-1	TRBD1	TGCGCCAGCAGCACTGGGACAGGGGAATACAATGAGCAGTTCTTC	CASSTGTGEYNEQFF
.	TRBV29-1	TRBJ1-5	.	TGCAGCGACCTCGGCGGGGGCCCGTCCTGGAGGAGCAATCAGCCCCAGCATTTT	CSDLGGGPSWRSNQPQHF
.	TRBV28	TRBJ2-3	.	TGTGCCAGCAGTTTCACAGATACGCAGTTTTTT	CASSFTDTQFF
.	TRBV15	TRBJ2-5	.	TGTGCCACCAGCAGAGATACCCTGGGGCAGAGGGAAGAGACCCAGTACTTC	CATSRDTLGQREETQYF
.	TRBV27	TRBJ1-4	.	TGTGCCAGCATGGGAATGGGTTCGGGAGAAAAACTGTTTTTT	CASMGMGSGEKLFF
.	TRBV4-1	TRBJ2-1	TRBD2	TGCGCCAGCAGCCAATCCGGGGGGTCCTACAATGAGCAGTTCTTC	CASSQSGGSYNEQFF
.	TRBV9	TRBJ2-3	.	TGTGCCAGCAGTGGGTGGGGTGCTAGCACAGATACGCAGTATTTT	CASSGWGASTDTQYF
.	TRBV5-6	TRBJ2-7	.	TGTGCCAGCAGCTTGGGGACAGTACGACCCTACGAGCAGTACTTC	CASSLGTVRPYEQYF
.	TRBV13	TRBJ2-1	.	TGTGCCAGCAGCTTAAGTAGGGCCCCCTACAATGAGCAGTTCTTC	CASSLSRAPYNEQFF
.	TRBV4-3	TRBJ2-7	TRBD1	TGCGCCAGCAGCCAAGAATATGACAGGGCGAGCTCCTACGAGCAGTACTTC	CASSQEYDRASSYEQYF
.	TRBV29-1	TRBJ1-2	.	TGCAGCGTTGAAATGACACTCTATGGCTACACCTTC	CSVEMTLYGYTF
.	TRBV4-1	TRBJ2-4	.	TGCGCCAGCGGGGGCCTAGCCAAAAACATTCAGTACTTC	CASGGLAKNIQYF
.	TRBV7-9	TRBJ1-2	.	TGTGCCAGCAGCTCGAAGGCGGCAGATCGATATGGCTACACCTTC	CASSSKAADRYGYTF
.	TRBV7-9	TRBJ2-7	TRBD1	TGTGCCAGCAGCGGACAGGGGGTTGGTCCGTACTTC	CASSGQGVGPYF
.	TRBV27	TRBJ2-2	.	TGTGCCAGCAGTTTTTACAGAGGGGAGCTGTTTTTT	CASSFYRGELFF
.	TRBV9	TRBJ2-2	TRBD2	TGTGCCAGCAGCGTATCTCGAAGCGGGAGGATGAACACCGGGGAGCTGTTTTTT	CASSVSRSGRMNTGELFF
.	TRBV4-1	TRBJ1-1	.	TGCGCCAGCAGCCTGTCTGAGGGGGACACTGAAGCTTTCTTT	CASSLSEGDTEAFF
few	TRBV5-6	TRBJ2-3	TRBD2	TGTGCCAGCAGCACGCTAGCGGGGGCCCCAGATACGCAGTATTTT	CASSTLAGAPDTQYF
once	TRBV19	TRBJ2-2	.	TGTGCCAGTAGTGCAGTTCGGCCCCCAAGGAACACCGGGGAGCTGTTTTTT	CASSAVRPPRNTGELFF
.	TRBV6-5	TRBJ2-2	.	TGTGCCAGCAGTTACTGGGGCGGGGAGCTGTTTTTT	CASSYWGGELFF
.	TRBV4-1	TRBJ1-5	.	TGCGCCAGCAGCCATGGGGAGTTCGGTAGTCAGCCCCAGCATTTT	CASSHGEFGSQPQHF
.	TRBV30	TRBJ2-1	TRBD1	TGTGCCTGCTCAGGACAGGGGTACAATGAGCAGTTCTTC	CACSGQGYNEQFF
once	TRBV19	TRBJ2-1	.	TGTGCCAGTAGTTGGACCCCCAACGAGCAGTTCTTC	CASSWTPNEQFF
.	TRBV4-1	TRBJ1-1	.	TGCGCCAGCAGCCAAGTCCCCATGGGGAACGCTGAAGCTTTCTTT	CASSQVPMGNAEAFF
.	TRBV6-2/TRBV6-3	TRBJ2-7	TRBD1	TGTGCCAGCAGCTTAACTCACAGGGGAAAGAACGGCGAGCAGTACTTC	CASSLTHRGKNGEQYF